This T cell receptor beta chain was recovered during a study of blood T cells in healthy people across ages. Concerning this clonotype: What it binds is not known.

Peripheral blood, roughly 11 milliliters per donor, was collected. Using a J-beta primer mix together with a sample-barcoded 5' primer, a second PCR was run for roughly 7 to 12 cycles. TCRdb re-called the 5' RACE reads with MiXCR, one entry per CDR3 protein. This sample carries about 540,000 distinct CDR3 sequences, around 24% of them seen once, and the ten largest clones take less than 9%. Points from the study as a whole: Long-lived donors carried more naive CD4+ cells and greater diversity than aged donors.

V gave up 5 bases and J gave up 6 bases; unmatched junction bases: 6. Germline V gene lookup returns CDR1 SQVTM and CDR2 ANQGSEA. CDR3 length equals 13 residues. These data were also filed under a second study, of T cells of mothers and their children. This second study notes: Addition of sample barcodes and 2-4 random nucleotides occurred through the M1S primer of the second PCR. Per child, approximately 2.9 million TCR beta CDR3 reads were obtained, against over 8.5 million per mother.

Material: blood. This receptor was obtained from a boy younger than 18 in good health. The V and J genes are TRBV29-1 and TRBJ1-2; 10 bases agree with TRBD1. The CDR3 bases are TGCAGCGTTACCTTAGGACAGGGGGATGGCTACACCTTC. Translating it yields CSVTLGQGDGYTF.